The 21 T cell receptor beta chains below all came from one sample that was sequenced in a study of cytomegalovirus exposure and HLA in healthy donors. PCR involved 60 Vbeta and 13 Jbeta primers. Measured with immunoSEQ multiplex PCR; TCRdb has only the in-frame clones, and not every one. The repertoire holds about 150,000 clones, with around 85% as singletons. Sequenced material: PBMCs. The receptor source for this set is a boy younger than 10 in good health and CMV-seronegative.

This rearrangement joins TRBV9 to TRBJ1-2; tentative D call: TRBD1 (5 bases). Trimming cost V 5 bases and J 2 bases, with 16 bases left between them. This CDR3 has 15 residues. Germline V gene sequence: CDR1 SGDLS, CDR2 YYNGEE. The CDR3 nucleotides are TGTGCCAGCAGAGACAAAGGGGAGGGGAACTATGGCTACACCTTC. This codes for CASRDKGEGNYGYTF.

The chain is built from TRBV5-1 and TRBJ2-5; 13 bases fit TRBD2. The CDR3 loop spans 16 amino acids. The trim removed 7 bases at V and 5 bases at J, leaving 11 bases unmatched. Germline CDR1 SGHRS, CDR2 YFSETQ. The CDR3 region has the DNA TGCGCCAGCGGCCCCGGACTAGCGGGAGAGTCGGAGACCCAGTACTTC. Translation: CASGPGLAGESETQYF.

CDR3 DNA sequence: TGTGCCACCAGCAGAGATCCAGGGGGCAAGGGGAGAAACACCATATATTTT. It specifies CATSRDPGGKGRNTIYF. The rearrangement uses TRBV15 and TRBJ1-3, with 8 bases lining up with TRBD1. Germline V gene data show CDR1 as LNHNV and CDR2 as YYDKDF (reference sequence). With V trimmed by 0 bases and J by 5 bases, 9 bases remained unmatched. The CDR3 has 17 amino acids.

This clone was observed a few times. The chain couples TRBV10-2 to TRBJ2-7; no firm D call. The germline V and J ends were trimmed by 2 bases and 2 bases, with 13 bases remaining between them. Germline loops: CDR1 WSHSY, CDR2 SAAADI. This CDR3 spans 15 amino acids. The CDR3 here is CASSEERHPTYEQYV. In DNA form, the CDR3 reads TGCGCCAGCAGTGAGGAAAGACACCCAACCTACGAGCAGTACGTC.

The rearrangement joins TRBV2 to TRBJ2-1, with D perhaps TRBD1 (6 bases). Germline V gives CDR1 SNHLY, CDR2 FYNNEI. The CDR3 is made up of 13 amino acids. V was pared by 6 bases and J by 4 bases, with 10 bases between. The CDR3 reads CASRWDIYNEQFF. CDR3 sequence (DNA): TGTGCCAGCAGGTGGGACATTTACAATGAGCAGTTCTTC.

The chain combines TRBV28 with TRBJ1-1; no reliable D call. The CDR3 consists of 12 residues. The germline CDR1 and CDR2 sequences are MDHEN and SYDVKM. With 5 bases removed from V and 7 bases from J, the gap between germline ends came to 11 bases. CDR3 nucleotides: TGTGCCAGCAGTCCGCGGCTCCTTGAAGCTTTCTTT. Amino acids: CASSPRLLEAFF.

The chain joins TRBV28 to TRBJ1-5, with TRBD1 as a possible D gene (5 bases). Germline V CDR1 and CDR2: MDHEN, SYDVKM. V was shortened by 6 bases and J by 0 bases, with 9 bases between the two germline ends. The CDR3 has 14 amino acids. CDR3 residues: CASRYDSSNQPQHF. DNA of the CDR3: TGTGCCAGCAGATACGACAGTAGCAATCAGCCCCAGCATTTT.

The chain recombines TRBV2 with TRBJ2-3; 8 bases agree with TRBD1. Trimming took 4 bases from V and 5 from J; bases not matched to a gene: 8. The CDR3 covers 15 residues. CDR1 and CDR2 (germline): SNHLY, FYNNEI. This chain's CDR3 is CASSGEQGGGDTQYF. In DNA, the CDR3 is TGTGCCAGCAGTGGGGAACAGGGGGGAGGAGATACGCAGTATTTT.

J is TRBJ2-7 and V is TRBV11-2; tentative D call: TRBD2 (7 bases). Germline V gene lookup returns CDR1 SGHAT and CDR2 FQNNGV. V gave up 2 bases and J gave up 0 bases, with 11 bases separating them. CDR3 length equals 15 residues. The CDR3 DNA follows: TGTGCCAGCAGCTTAAGGGGGGGCGACTCCTACGAGCAGTACTTC. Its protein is CASSLRGGDSYEQYF. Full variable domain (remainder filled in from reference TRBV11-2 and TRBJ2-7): EAGVAQSPRYKIIEKRQSVAFWCNPISGHATLYWYQQILGQGPKLLIQFQNNGVVDDSQLPKDRFSAERLKGVDSTLKIQPAKLEDSAVYLCASSLRGGDSYEQYFGPGTRLTVT.

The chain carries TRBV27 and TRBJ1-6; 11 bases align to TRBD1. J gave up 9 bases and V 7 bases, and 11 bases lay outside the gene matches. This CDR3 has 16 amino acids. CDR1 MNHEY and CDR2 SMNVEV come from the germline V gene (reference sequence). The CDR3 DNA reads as TGTGCCAGCACTAACCTGTGGGACAGGGGGACTTCACCCCTCCACTTT. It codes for CASTNLWDRGTSPLHF.

This CDR3 is CASSPARQGHSNEQFF. CDR3 nucleotides: TGTGCCAGCAGCCCCGCCCGACAGGGGCATAGCAATGAGCAGTTCTTC. The chain uses TRBV5-6 and TRBJ2-1; 8 bases map to TRBD1. The germline gives CDR1 SGHDT, CDR2 YYEEEE. V shed 4 bases, J shed 6 bases, and the junction held 12 bases outside the gene matches. The CDR3 is 16 residues long.

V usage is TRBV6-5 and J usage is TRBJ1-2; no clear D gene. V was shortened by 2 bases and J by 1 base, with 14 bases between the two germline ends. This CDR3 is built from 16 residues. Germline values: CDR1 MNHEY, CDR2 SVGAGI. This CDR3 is CASSYRVGGGNYGYTF. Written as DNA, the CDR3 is TGTGCCAGCAGTTACCGTGTGGGAGGCGGTAACTATGGCTACACCTTC.

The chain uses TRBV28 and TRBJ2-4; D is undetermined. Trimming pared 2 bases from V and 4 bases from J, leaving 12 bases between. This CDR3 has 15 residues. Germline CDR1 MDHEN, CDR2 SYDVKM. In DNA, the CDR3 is TGTGCCAGCAGTTTAGGGCGATCAGCTAAAAACATTCAGTACTTC. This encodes CASSLGRSAKNIQYF.

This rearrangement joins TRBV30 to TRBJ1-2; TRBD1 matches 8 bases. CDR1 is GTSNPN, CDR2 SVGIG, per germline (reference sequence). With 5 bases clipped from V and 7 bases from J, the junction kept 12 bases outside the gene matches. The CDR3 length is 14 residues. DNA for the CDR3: TGTGCCTGGGACAGGGGATCCCTACCGGGTGGCTACACCTTC. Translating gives CAWDRGSLPGGYTF.

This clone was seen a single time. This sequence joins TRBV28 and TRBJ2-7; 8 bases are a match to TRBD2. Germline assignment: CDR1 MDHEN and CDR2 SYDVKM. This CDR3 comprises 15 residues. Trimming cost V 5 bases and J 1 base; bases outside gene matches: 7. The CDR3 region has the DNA TGTGCCAGCAGTCCCCGGGGGGGGATATCCTACGAGCAGTACTTC. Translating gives CASSPRGGISYEQYF.

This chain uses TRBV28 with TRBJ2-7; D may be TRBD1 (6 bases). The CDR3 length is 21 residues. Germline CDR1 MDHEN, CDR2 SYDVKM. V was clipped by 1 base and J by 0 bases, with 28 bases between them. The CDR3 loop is CASSLLLSLGQGTDFSYEQYF. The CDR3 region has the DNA TGTGCCAGCAGTTTATTATTGTCTCTCGGGCAGGGGACGGATTTCTCCTACGAGCAGTACTTC.

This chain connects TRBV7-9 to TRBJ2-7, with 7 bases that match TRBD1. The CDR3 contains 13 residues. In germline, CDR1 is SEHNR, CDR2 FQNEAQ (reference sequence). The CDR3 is CSSSLDRAHEQYV. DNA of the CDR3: TGTTCCAGCAGCCTCGACAGGGCCCACGAGCAGTACGTC.

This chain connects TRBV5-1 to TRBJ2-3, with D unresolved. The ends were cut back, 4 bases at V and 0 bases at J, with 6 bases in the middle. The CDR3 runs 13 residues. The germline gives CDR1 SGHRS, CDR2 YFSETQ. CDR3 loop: CASSETSTDTQYF. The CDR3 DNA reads TGCGCCAGCAGCGAAACTAGCACAGATACGCAGTATTTT.

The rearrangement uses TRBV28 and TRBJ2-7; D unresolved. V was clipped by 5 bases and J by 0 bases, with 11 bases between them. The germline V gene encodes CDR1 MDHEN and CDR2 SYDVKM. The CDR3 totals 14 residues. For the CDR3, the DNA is TGTGCCAGCAGTGCCCCAGCGAGCTCCTACGAGCAGTACGTC. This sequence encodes CASSAPASSYEQYV.

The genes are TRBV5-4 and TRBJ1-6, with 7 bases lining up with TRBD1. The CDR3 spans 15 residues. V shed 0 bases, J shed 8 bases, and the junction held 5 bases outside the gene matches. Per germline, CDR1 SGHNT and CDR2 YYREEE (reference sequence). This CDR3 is CASSLDGQGDSPLHF. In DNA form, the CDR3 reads TGTGCCAGCAGCTTGGACGGCCAGGGGGATTCACCCCTCCACTTT.

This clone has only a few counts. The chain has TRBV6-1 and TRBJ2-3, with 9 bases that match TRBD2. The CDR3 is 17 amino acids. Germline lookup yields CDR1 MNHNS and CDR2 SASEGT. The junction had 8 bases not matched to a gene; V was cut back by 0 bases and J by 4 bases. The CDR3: CASSEAGLAGTSDTQYF. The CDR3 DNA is TGTGCCAGCAGTGAAGCGGGGCTAGCGGGAACTTCAGATACGCAGTATTTT.